The 31 T cell receptor beta chains in this list originate from one sample, sequenced in a study of radiotherapy plus CTLA-4 blockade in lung cancer. Generated by immunoSEQ multiplex PCR, the TCRdb table keeps only in-frame clones and is missing some. The sample has about 18,000 clones; about 82% are singletons. Sequencing used peripheral blood, obtained from a patient treated with radiotherapy plus ipilimumab. The source is a human donor with non-small cell lung cancer whose response to radiotherapy plus ipilimumab could not be evaluated.

The chain recombines TRBV5-1 with TRBJ2-5; the match to TRBD1 covers 10 bases. The CDR3 loop spans 14 amino acids. The V segment lost 4 bases and the J segment 5 bases; nucleotides outside the gene matches: 5. CDR1 and CDR2 (germline): SGHRS, YFSETQ. CDR3 nucleotide sequence: TGCGCCAGCAGCCAGACAGGGGGCGGTGAGACCCAGTACTTC. Translated, it gives CASSQTGGGETQYF.

The rearrangement joins TRBV5-1 to TRBJ1-2, with 7 bases that match TRBD1. Trimming took 0 bases from V and 7 from J; bases not matched to a gene: 3. Germline-derived CDR1 and CDR2 are SGHRS and YFSETQ. The CDR3 has 13 residues. CDR3 amino acids: CASSLEGASGYTF. DNA for the CDR3: TGCGCCAGCAGCTTGGAGGGGGCAAGTGGCTACACCTTC.

The rearrangement joins TRBV7-9 to TRBJ1-2; 7 positions match TRBD1. Germline trimming cut 6 bases from V and 3 bases from J; bases unmatched to any gene: 4. The CDR3 covers 13 residues. From germline, CDR1 is SEHNR and CDR2 FQNEAQ (reference sequence). This CDR3 reads CASRSTGDYGYTF. As DNA, the CDR3 is TGTGCCAGCAGGTCCACAGGGGACTATGGCTACACCTTC.

The CDR3 sequence: CASSAGSSLNSPLHF. CDR3 DNA sequence: TGCGCCAGTTCGGCAGGCAGCAGCCTAAATTCACCCCTCCACTTT. This sequence joins TRBV5-1 and TRBJ1-6; D ambiguous. There are 15 residues in the CDR3. V shed 8 bases and J shed 7 bases, with 19 bases lying between them. Germline V lookup: CDR1 SGHRS, CDR2 YFSETQ.

The chain couples TRBV5-1 to TRBJ2-1, with 12 bases matching TRBD2. Losses at the gene ends were 0 bases for V and 7 bases for J; bases not matched to a gene: 2. Germline V lookup: CDR1 SGHRS, CDR2 YFSETQ. The length of the CDR3 is 15 residues. The CDR3 DNA is TGCGCCAGCAGCTTGGCCGGGACTAGCGGGAATGAGCAGTTCTTC. Its protein is CASSLAGTSGNEQFF. Using reference TRBV5-1 and TRBJ2-1 for the parts outside the CDR3, the full variable domain is KAGVTQTPRYLIKTRGQQVTLSCSPISGHRSVSWYQQTPGQGLQFLFEYFSETQRNKGNFPGRFSGRQFSNSRSEMNVSTLELGDSALYLCASSLAGTSGNEQFFGPGTRLTVL.

This clone was picked up a small number of times. The chain combines TRBV6-6 with TRBJ1-5, with D perhaps matching TRBD1 (5 bases). Per the germline V gene, CDR1 is MNHNY and CDR2 is SVGAGI (reference sequence). V lost 7 bases and J lost 14, with 18 bases in between. The CDR3 has 12 residues. CDR3 nucleotide sequence: TGTGCCAGCAAGCTGGGGGAGGGTGGTGAGCATTTT. Its protein product is CASKLGEGGEHF.

This chain links TRBV20-1 with TRBJ1-1; the D gene is possibly TRBD1 (5 bases). Germline V lookup: CDR1 DFQATT, CDR2 SNEGSKA (reference sequence). Trimming took off 6 bases at V and 11 bases at J, with 16 bases between the two ends. The CDR3 loop spans 11 amino acids. CDR3: CSATGALGAFF. The CDR3 bases are TGCAGTGCCACTGGGGCCCTCGGGGCTTTCTTT.

V usage is TRBV5-1 and J usage is TRBJ2-2; 8 nucleotides align to TRBD1. The CDR3 is 16 amino acids. Germline V gene sequence: CDR1 SGHRS, CDR2 YFSETQ. V shed 0 bases, J shed 5 bases, and the junction held 6 bases outside the gene matches. The CDR3 coding sequence is TGCGCCAGCAGCTTGGCAGGGGGCGTATATACCGGGGAGCTGTTTTTT. Protein sequence: CASSLAGGVYTGELFF.

On this clone: Germline and junction disagree at one end, which may indicate a read error. The rearrangement joins TRBV28 to TRBJ1-6, with D possibly matching TRBD1 (5 bases). The CDR3 extends over 20 amino acids. The V gene's germline CDR1 is MDHEN and CDR2 SYDVKM. CDR3 DNA: TGTGCCAGCAGTTCATCCCCCGCAGGGTGGGATAGCTCCTATAATCCACCCCTCCACTTT. Amino acid sequence: CASSSSPAGWDSSYNPPLHF. Looking up the rest from reference TRBV28 and TRBJ1-6 gives the full variable domain: DVKVTQSSRYLVKRTGEKVFLECVQDMDHENMFWYRQDPGLGLRLIYFSYDVKMKEKGDIPEGYSVSREKKERFSLILESASTNQTSMYLCASSSSPAGWDSSYNPPLHFGNGTRLTVT.

The V and J genes are TRBV6-1 and TRBJ2-2; the match to TRBD1 covers 9 bases. The CDR3 runs to 15 residues. Looked up from germline, CDR1 is MNHNS and CDR2 is SASEGT. The trim removed 6 bases at V and 7 bases at J, leaving 9 bases unmatched. The CDR3 loop is CASRRDRVPDGELFF. Here the CDR3 DNA reads TGTGCCAGCAGGCGGGACAGGGTACCCGACGGGGAGCTGTTTTTT.

This chain joins TRBV5-6 and TRBJ1-6; D perhaps matches TRBD1 (6 bases). CDR1 and CDR2 from the germline V gene are SGHDT and YYEEEE. The CDR3 runs 16 residues. V lost 4 bases and J 9 bases, leaving 20 bases between the germline ends. CDR3 nucleotide sequence: TGTGCCAGCAGCCTTAGAACCCAGGGGAACAGTTCACCCCTCCACTTT. Protein product: CASSLRTQGNSSPLHF.

This chain connects TRBV6-1 to TRBJ2-7; possible D gene TRBD2, 6 bases. This CDR3 spans 14 amino acids. V was shortened by 2 bases and J by 7 bases, with 15 bases between the two germline ends. Germline CDR1 MNHNS, CDR2 SASEGT. The CDR3 coding sequence is TGTGCCAGCAGTGAACCGAGGGACTCCTGGGAGCAGTACTTC. As protein: CASSEPRDSWEQYF.

The V and J genes are TRBV2 and TRBJ1-5, with 9 nucleotides matching TRBD1. Trimming at V came to 6 bases and at J to 7 bases, leaving 10 bases not matched to a gene. The germline V gene has CDR1 SNHLY and CDR2 FYNNEI. The CDR3 sequence is 15 residues long. The CDR3 region has the DNA TGTGCCAGCAGGCGGACAGGGGAGCGAGGCCAGCCCCAGCATTTT. Residues: CASRRTGERGQPQHF.

The chain joins TRBV7-2 to TRBJ2-3; TRBD2 aligns across 8 bases. Germline V gives CDR1 SGHTA, CDR2 FQGNSA. This CDR3 is built from 21 residues. V was clipped by 0 bases and J by 0 bases; unmatched bases: 17. In nucleotides, the CDR3 is TGTGCCAGCAGCTTAGCCCCGGGGGGGTGGGCGTCGCGGGGAAGCACAGATACGCAGTATTTT. It encodes CASSLAPGGWASRGSTDTQYF.

V is TRBV5-4 and J is TRBJ2-1, with D maybe TRBD2 (7 bases). V was trimmed by 0 bases and J by 4 bases, leaving 11 bases between them. The CDR3 contains 15 residues. Per germline, CDR1 SGHNT and CDR2 YYREEE (reference sequence). CDR3 sequence (DNA): TGTGCCAGCAGCTTGGGAGGGGGAGGGTACAATGAGCAGTTCTTC. As protein: CASSLGGGGYNEQFF.

The J gene is TRBJ2-2, the V gene TRBV7-2; possible D gene TRBD2, 7 bases. The CDR3 loop spans 17 amino acids. Trimming pared 5 bases from V and 3 bases from J, leaving 19 bases between. Germline V gene sequence: CDR1 SGHTA, CDR2 FQGNSA. Written as DNA, the CDR3 is TGTGCCAGCAGCCCATCACGCGGCGGGGGCCACACCGGGGAGCTGTTTTTT. This gives the protein CASSPSRGGGHTGELFF.

The chain carries TRBV29-1 and TRBJ1-2; D gene uncertain. The V gene's germline CDR1 is SQVTM and CDR2 ANQGSEA. The CDR3 runs 12 residues. V lost 2 bases, J lost 2 bases, and 6 bases lay in between. The CDR3, as DNA: TGCAGCGTTGAAATTCGGAACTATGGCTACACCTTC. This translates into CSVEIRNYGYTF.

Comment on this clone: This same CDR3 is encoded by further DNA sequences in the sample. This chain uses TRBV10-3 with TRBJ2-3, with TRBD1 matching 10 bases. Germline V gives CDR1 ENHRY, CDR2 SYGVKD. The CDR3 is 15 amino acids. V gave up 7 bases and J gave up 8 bases; unmatched junction bases: 12. CDR3 residues: CAITPGQGTEGTQYF. CDR3 sequence (DNA): TGTGCCATCACCCCGGGACAGGGGACTGAGGGTACGCAGTATTTT.

The chain links TRBV5-6 to TRBJ1-3, with D unresolved. The germline CDR1 and CDR2 sequences are SGHDT and YYEEEE. CDR3 size: 17 residues. Trimming took off 4 bases at V and 1 base at J, with 18 bases between the two ends. The CDR3 loop is CASSPRRRAPSGNTIYF. DNA for the CDR3: TGTGCCAGCAGCCCGAGGAGGCGGGCACCATCTGGAAACACCATATATTTT.

V gene TRBV19 combines with J gene TRBJ2-5; 12 bases agree with TRBD2. Germline CDR1 reads LNHDA; CDR2 reads SQIVND (reference sequence). This CDR3 is built from 18 residues. The V and J ends lost 1 base and 5 bases, in that order; junction bases with no gene match: 11. In nucleotides, the CDR3 is TGTGCCAGTAGTATAGGGCTAGCGGGGGGGGCCTTATTGGAGACCCAGTACTTC. Protein product: CASSIGLAGGALLETQYF.

J is TRBJ2-5 and V is TRBV5-1; weak D call: TRBD2 (6 bases). Germline assignment: CDR1 SGHRS and CDR2 YFSETQ. V was trimmed by 5 bases and J by 4 bases, leaving 21 bases between them. This CDR3 is built from 16 residues. The DNA of the CDR3 is TGCGCCAGCAGGCCTGTACCGGGGCAGGGAGGAGAGACCCAGTACTTC. Amino acids: CASRPVPGQGGETQYF.

This chain links TRBV7-9 with TRBJ2-5, with 13 bases aligning to TRBD2. CDR1 is SEHNR and CDR2 is FQNEAQ in the germline V gene (reference sequence). The CDR3 sequence is 19 residues long. The ends lost 6 bases at V and 4 bases at J; junction bases unmatched: 17. CDR3 residues: CASREGLAGPVLLGETQYF. The CDR3, as DNA: TGTGCCAGCAGAGAGGGACTAGCGGGGCCGGTTTTGCTAGGAGAGACCCAGTACTTC.

V usage is TRBV5-5 and J usage is TRBJ2-2; possible D gene TRBD1, 6 bases. V lost 3 bases and J 6 bases, leaving 12 bases between the germline ends. This CDR3 has 14 amino acids. Per the germline V gene, CDR1 is SGHKS and CDR2 is YYEKEE (reference sequence). CDR3 loop: CASSSQQGAGELFF. The DNA of the CDR3 is TGTGCCAGCAGCTCGCAACAGGGTGCCGGGGAGCTGTTTTTT.

V is TRBV9 and J is TRBJ2-5, with 9 bases fitting TRBD1. This CDR3 has 18 amino acids. Germline V CDR1 and CDR2: SGDLS, YYNGEE. V gave up 2 bases and J gave up 2 bases; unmatched junction bases: 13. Written as DNA, the CDR3 is TGTGCCAGCAGCGTTTCCGTACAGGGGGCGCGGGGACAAGAGACCCAGTACTTC. Protein sequence: CASSVSVQGARGQETQYF.

The chain carries TRBV7-2 and TRBJ1-6; TRBD1 matches 7 bases. This CDR3 has 14 residues. J lost 9 bases, V lost 0 bases, and 2 bases had no gene match. CDR1 is SGHTA and CDR2 is FQGNSA in the germline V gene. The CDR3, as DNA: TGTGCCAGCAGCTTAGCACAGGGGAGTTCACCCCTCCACTTT. Its protein product is CASSLAQGSSPLHF. Supplemented by reference TRBV7-2 and TRBJ1-6, the full variable domain reads GAGVSQSPSNKVTEKGKDVELRCDPISGHTALYWYRQSLGQGLEFLIYFQGNSAPDKSGLPSDRFSAERTGGSVSTLTIQRTQQEDSAVYLCASSLAQGSSPLHFGNGTRLTVT.

The chain joins TRBV4-3 to TRBJ2-2; TRBD2 might be the D (6 bases). Trimming shortened V by 1 base and J by 1 base, and 10 bases separated the two germline ends. There are 16 residues in the CDR3. Germline V lookup: CDR1 LGHNA, CDR2 YSLEER. CDR3 in DNA: TGCGCCAGCAGCCAAGGGGCCGGGGGGAACACCGGGGAGCTGTTTTTT. Protein product: CASSQGAGGNTGELFF.

The V call is TRBV7-6, the J call TRBJ2-6; D remains ambiguous. The CDR3 consists of 14 residues. The germline gives CDR1 SGHVS, CDR2 FNYEAQ. V lost 1 base and J 2 bases, leaving 3 bases between the germline ends. The DNA for the CDR3 is TGTGCCAGCAGCTTAGTCGCTGGGGCCAACGTCCTGACTTTC. This encodes CASSLVAGANVLTF.

The chain combines TRBV12-2 with TRBJ2-6; TRBD1 is taken as the D call from the table, unchecked against the DNA. TRBV12-2 is shown as a pseudogene. This CDR3 region has 18 residues. The CDR3 here is CASRPRDRGFSGANVLTF. CDR3 nucleotide sequence: TGTGCAAGTCGCCCCCGGGACAGGGGCTTCTCTGGGGCCAACGTCCTGACTTTC.

V gene TRBV2 combines with J gene TRBJ1-2; possible D gene TRBD1, 6 bases. Germline V gene lookup returns CDR1 SNHLY and CDR2 FYNNEI. The CDR3 loop spans 13 amino acids. Trimming left V 3 bases short and J 11 bases short, with 16 bases between. The CDR3 spells CASSDWDQGTYTF. CDR3 in DNA: TGTGCCAGCAGTGATTGGGACCAAGGGACATACACCTTC. Full variable domain (remainder filled in from reference TRBV2 and TRBJ1-2): EPEVTQTPSHQVTQMGQEVILRCVPISNHLYFYWYRQILGQKVEFLVSFYNNEISEKSEIFDDQFSVERPDGSNFTLKIRSTKLEDSAMYFCASSDWDQGTYTFGSGTRLTVV.

V usage is TRBV5-1 and J usage is TRBJ2-1; 7 nucleotides agree with TRBD1. Trimming at V came to 4 bases and at J to 5 bases, leaving 6 bases not matched to a gene. The V gene's germline CDR1 is SGHRS and CDR2 YFSETQ. There are 14 residues in the CDR3. CDR3 coding DNA: TGCGCCAGCAGCCCAGGGACAGTTCACAATGAGCAGTTCTTC. Protein sequence: CASSPGTVHNEQFF.

The chain links TRBV4-2 to TRBJ2-7, with 9 bases matching TRBD1. The junction had 9 bases not matched to a gene; V was cut back by 1 base and J by 5 bases. CDR1 is LGHNA and CDR2 is YNFKEQ in the germline V gene. This CDR3 has 16 amino acids. CDR3 DNA sequence: TGTGCCAGCAGCCAAGCTTTACAGGGGGCGTCAAACGAGCAGTACTTC. It codes for CASSQALQGASNEQYF.